Described below is a single T cell receptor beta chain sequence and its context. What it recognizes is unknown. The use of a sample-barcoded 5' primer and a J-beta primer mix characterized a second PCR of about 7 to 12 cycles. TCRdb redid the calling of the 5' RACE reads with MiXCR, one entry per CDR3 protein. The sample records a few hundred thousand distinct CDR3 sequences, 27% being singletons. V was pared by 1 base and J by 8 bases, with 15 bases between. The V gene's germline CDR1 is SGHTA and CDR2 FQGNSA. The CDR3 has 15 amino acids. This specimen comes from a study of blood T cells in healthy people across ages. Study conclusions and caveats: The donors' CMV status was not determined, possibly confounding changes in expanded clonotypes.

The specimen was blood. The receptor was derived from a woman in her seventies in good health. The V and J genes are TRBV7-2 and TRBJ2-1; D might be TRBD2 (6 bases). Here the CDR3 reads CASSLGGLLGDEQFF. In nucleotides, the CDR3 is TGTGCCAGCAGCTTAGGGGGACTCCTTGGGGATGAGCAGTTCTTC.